This T cell receptor (beta chain) is from a study of pediatric ulcerative colitis. The survey-level immunoSEQ assay was used. TCRdb's table, derived via immunoSEQ multiplex PCR, lists solely in-frame clones and lacks some. The table includes under 20,000 clones, approximately 74% detected once. Rectal tissue came from one to two pinch biopsies taken at colonoscopy. A note on this clone: Its cognate antigen is unknown.

Points from the study as a whole: Two patients' blood samples yielded substantially fewer templates. A couple of rectal clonotypes were found only in ulcerative colitis patients, all of them. Blood-rectal clonal overlap within each person was significantly higher in ulcerative colitis patients than controls.

The CDR3 consists of 14 residues. The germline V gene encodes CDR1 MDHEN and CDR2 SYDVKM. With 2 bases clipped from V and 11 bases from J, the junction kept 7 bases outside the gene matches. The clonotype comes from a girl aged 5 to 17 with moderate ulcerative colitis. Sequenced: gut tissue. The chain uses TRBV28 and TRBJ1-4, with 8 bases fitting TRBD1. CDR3 sequence (DNA): TGTGCCAGCAGTTTAAGTCAGGGGGCAGACAAACTGTTTTTT. The encoded protein is CASSLSQGADKLFF.